A selection of T cell receptor beta chains follows, all from one sample in a study of blood T cell repertoires in COVID-19. The table came from immunoSEQ multiplex PCR; TCRdb's copy has only in-frame clones and leaves some out. This sample has 490,000 or so clones, with 80% to 90% found just once. The sequencing input was PBMCs or T cells enriched from blood (not recorded which). The receptors originated from a woman in her sixties who had recovered from COVID-19. CDR3s include the opening cysteine and the closing phenylalanine or tryptophan. A D gene is named only where the DNA matches it firmly. Clone sizes are given selectively: once, few, many, or a class where the clone is expanded.

.,TRBJ1-2,TRBV12-3/TRBV12-4,TRBD1,TGTGCCAGCAACGCCGGGACAGGTGGTGGCTACACCTTC,CASNAGTGGGYTF
.,TRBJ1-5,TRBV4-1,.,TGCGCCAGCAGCCAACAGGGCAATCAGCCCCAGCATTTT,CASSQQGNQPQHF
.,TRBJ2-7,TRBV3-1/TRBV3-2,TRBD1,TGTGCCAGCAGCACCTACAGGGGAAGAGGGGAGCAGTACTTC,CASSTYRGRGEQYF
.,TRBJ2-1,TRBV5-1,.,TGCGCCAGCGGGGGACAAGTCGGAAATGAGCAGTTCTTC,CASGGQVGNEQFF
.,TRBJ1-5,TRBV2,.,TGTGCCAGCAGTCAGGGTTATAGCAATCAGCCCCAGCATTTT,CASSQGYSNQPQHF
once,TRBJ1-1,TRBV2,.,TGTGCCAGCGGTAGACAGTCGAACACTGAAGCTTTCTTT,CASGRQSNTEAFF
.,TRBJ1-1,TRBV7-8,TRBD1,TGTGCCAGCAGCTTAGTCTTGGGACAGGGGAACACTGAAGCTTTCTTT,CASSLVLGQGNTEAFF
.,TRBJ2-5,TRBV7-2,TRBD2,TGTGCCAGCAGCTTAGGAGACGCGGGGGGCAGGGAGACCCAGTACTTC,CASSLGDAGGRETQYF
.,TRBJ2-5,TRBV9,.,TGTGCCAGCAGCGAGACAGGCTGGGGAGAGACCCAGTACTTC,CASSETGWGETQYF
.,TRBJ1-1,TRBV7-8,.,TGTGCCAGCAGCTTAGTGGGGCACACTGAAGCTTTCTTT,CASSLVGHTEAFF
.,TRBJ2-3,TRBV12-3/TRBV12-4,.,TGTGCCAGCAGCCCGCGGGGTACAGATACGCAGTATTTT,CASSPRGTDTQYF
.,TRBJ2-3,TRBV3-1/TRBV3-2,.,TGTGCCAGCAGCCAAGGCGGATCGCAGTATTTT,CASSQGGSQYF
few,TRBJ2-3,TRBV4-1,.,TGCGCCAGCAGCCCCGGTACAGATACGCAGTATTTT,CASSPGTDTQYF
.,TRBJ2-5,TRBV3-1/TRBV3-2,TRBD1,TGTGCCAGCAGCCAAGACTGGACAGGGGCGGGAGAGACCCAGTACTTC,CASSQDWTGAGETQYF
once,TRBJ2-4,TRBV7-9,TRBD1,TGTGCCAGCAGCTCGACAGGGAACATTCAGTACTTC,CASSSTGNIQYF
.,TRBJ1-3,TRBV9,TRBD1,TGTGCCAGCAGCGCCGACCGCCCCGGGACAGGGGTCAACACCATATATTTT,CASSADRPGTGVNTIYF
.,TRBJ2-1,TRBV27,TRBD1,TGTGCCAGCAGTCCAGGGGGTGAGCAGTTCTTC,CASSPGGEQFF
.,TRBJ1-4,TRBV5-1,.,TGCGCCAGCAGCCTGGCGGGGGGTGAAAAACTGTTTTTT,CASSLAGGEKLFF
once,TRBJ2-1,TRBV15,TRBD2,TGTGCCACCAGCAGAGATAGCGGGGAGCAGTTCTTC,CATSRDSGEQFF
.,TRBJ2-1,TRBV6-5,TRBD1,TGTGCCAGCAGTTACAGACAGGGCAATGAGCAGTTCTTC,CASSYRQGNEQFF
.,TRBJ2-2,TRBV4-1,TRBD1,TGCGCCAGCAGCCAGGGGACAGGGACCGGGGAGCTGTTTTTT,CASSQGTGTGELFF
.,TRBJ1-2,TRBV3-1/TRBV3-2,.,TGTGCCAGCAGCCAAGACAGGGGATCGTATGGCTACACCTTC,CASSQDRGSYGYTF
.,TRBJ2-1,TRBV10-3,TRBD2,TGTGCCATCACGGGACTAGCGGCGAGCTCCTACAATGAGCAGTTCTTC,CAITGLAASSYNEQFF
.,TRBJ1-4,TRBV7-9,.,TGTGCCAGCAGCTTTGCTGCGGATGAAAAACTGTTTTTT,CASSFAADEKLFF
.,TRBJ2-3,TRBV18,TRBD2,TGTGCCAGCTCACCACGCGGGGGGCCGGGCACAGATACGCAGTATTTT,CASSPRGGPGTDTQYF
.,TRBJ1-1,TRBV7-9,.,TGTGCCAGCAGCTCCGTACAAAACACTGAAGCTTTCTTT,CASSSVQNTEAFF
.,TRBJ1-6,TRBV5-1,TRBD1,TGCGCCAGCAGCTTCAAACCCGTAGGAGGGGGCGCGTTAAATTCACCCCTCCACTTT,CASSFKPVGGGALNSPLHF
.,TRBJ2-5,TRBV30,.,TGTGCCTGGAGTGTACCGGGGTCCGTAGAGACCCAGTACTTC,CAWSVPGSVETQYF
once,TRBJ1-4,TRBV6-5,TRBD1,TGTGCCAGCAGTTCCGGGACAGGGAATGAAAAACTGTTTTTT,CASSSGTGNEKLFF
.,TRBJ2-7,TRBV10-3,.,TGTGCCATCAGTCTCAGGGGTGCCTACGAGCAGTACTTC,CAISLRGAYEQYF
.,TRBJ2-7,TRBV5-1,TRBD2,TGCGCCAGCAGCTTGGTGTTGGGACTAAACTACGAGCAGTACTTC,CASSLVLGLNYEQYF
.,TRBJ2-7,TRBV20-1,.,TGCAGTGCTTCCCGGACAGAAGAGCAGTACTTC,CSASRTEEQYF
.,TRBJ1-1,TRBV29-1,.,TGCAGCGTTCGGGGGGCCCTTGCCAGTGGGACTGAAGCTTTCTTT,CSVRGALASGTEAFF
.,TRBJ2-1,TRBV6-4,TRBD2,TGTGCCAGCAGATCGAGCGGGGGAATTTACAATGAGCAGTTCTTC,CASRSSGGIYNEQFF
once,TRBJ2-3,TRBV10-3,TRBD2,TGTGCCATCGCTCTTAGCGGGGGGGCCGTGGATACGCAGTATTTT,CAIALSGGAVDTQYF
.,TRBJ1-2,TRBV6-5,TRBD1,TGTGCCAGCAGCCAGACAGGGATTAATAACTATGGCTACACCTTC,CASSQTGINNYGYTF
.,TRBJ2-3,TRBV5-1,TRBD2,TGCGCCAGCAGCCCGAGGGCGGGGGACACAGATACGCAGTATTTT,CASSPRAGDTDTQYF
.,TRBJ2-5,TRBV5-1,TRBD1,TGCGCCAGCAGTGATACGGGACAGGGTGGTAAGACCCAGTACTTC,CASSDTGQGGKTQYF
.,TRBJ1-1,TRBV11-2,TRBD1,TGTGCCAGCAGCTTAGCTCCCAGGGGGGACACTGAAGCTTTCTTT,CASSLAPRGDTEAFF
.,TRBJ1-1,TRBV5-1,TRBD1,TGCGCCAGCAGCCCGGGGGGACAGGGGAACACTGAAGCTTTCTTT,CASSPGGQGNTEAFF
.,TRBJ1-5,TRBV7-2,.,TGTGCCAGCAGTCAAACAGGGACCGCAGAAGATCAGCCCCAGCATTTT,CASSQTGTAEDQPQHF
.,TRBJ2-1,TRBV19,.,TGTGCCAGTAGTATTTGGTCACGCTACTACAATGAGCAGTTCTTC,CASSIWSRYYNEQFF
.,TRBJ1-2,TRBV5-1,TRBD1,TGCGCCAGCAGATCGGGACAGACACCCTATGGCTACACCTTC,CASRSGQTPYGYTF
.,TRBJ1-1,TRBV5-1,TRBD1,TGCGCCAGCAGCTTGGTGACAGGGGAGGGAACTGAAGCTTTCTTT,CASSLVTGEGTEAFF
.,TRBJ2-1,TRBV11-2,.,TGTGCCAGCAGCTTAGACCTAGTTAATGAGCAGTTCTTC,CASSLDLVNEQFF
.,TRBJ2-2,TRBV18,.,TGTGCCAGCTCACCACAAGGGCAGGGGATAACCCTCGCGAACACCGGGGAGCTGTTTTTT,CASSPQGQGITLANTGELFF
once,TRBJ1-5,TRBV2,.,TGTGCCAGCGGGACACCCTCGGAGAATCAGCCCCAGCATTTT,CASGTPSENQPQHF
.,TRBJ1-3,TRBV5-1,.,TGCGCCAGCAGCTTATCAGGGTCTGGAAACACCATATATTTT,CASSLSGSGNTIYF
.,TRBJ1-4,TRBV19,TRBD1,TGTGCCAGTAGTATCCCCAGGGGGGCAACTAATGAAAAACTGTTTTTT,CASSIPRGATNEKLFF
few,TRBJ1-2,TRBV19,.,TGTGCCAGTAGTAAAGGGGCCGAGAAATTGGGCTACACCTTC,CASSKGAEKLGYTF
once,TRBJ1-6,TRBV10-3,.,TGTGCCATCAGTGAGGCGGGGAGCTCCTATAATTCACCCCTCCACTTT,CAISEAGSSYNSPLHF
.,TRBJ1-1,TRBV12-2,.,TGTGCAAGTCGCCGCGGACAGGGGATGAACACTGAAGCTTTCTTT,CASRRGQGMNTEAFF
.,TRBJ1-6,TRBV19,TRBD1,TGTGCCAGTAGTATTGAGACAGGGGGAAATTCACCCCTCCACTTT,CASSIETGGNSPLHF
.,TRBJ2-7,TRBV19,.,TGTGCCAGTAGTAGGGGGACACCTCTCTCCTACGAGCAGTACTTC,CASSRGTPLSYEQYF
.,TRBJ2-7,TRBV4-1,.,TGCGCCAGCAGCCTATGGGGCCAGGGAAGATTCTCCTACGAGCAGTACTTC,CASSLWGQGRFSYEQYF